These T cell receptor beta chains were read from a single sample in a study of human T cells and chemical hapten exposure. TCRdb called the RACE reads again in MiXCR, with one record for every CDR3 protein. The table includes 380,000 or so distinct CDR3 sequences, about 5.4% detected once. The sample here was whole blood, taken in connection with sensitization to the hapten diphenylcyclopropenone (DPC). Receptors originate from a woman aged 18-29 years with alopecia areata. Some clones in this sample may be carry-over from other donors' samples. CDR3s include the opening cysteine and the closing phenylalanine or tryptophan. The D gene is left open where the match is weak. A row's size may be missing; if present it is once, few, many or a size class.

d_gene: NA
abundance: NA
v_gene: TRBV7-2
j_gene: TRBJ2-2
CDR3aa: CASSLAGEYGELFF
CDR3nt: TGTGCCAGCAGCTTAGCAGGGGAGTACGGGGAGCTGTTTTTT

d_gene: NA
abundance: few
v_gene: TRBV5-1
j_gene: TRBJ1-6
CDR3aa: CASSLEPPAGRIVVGSPLHF
CDR3nt: TGCGCCAGCAGCTTGGAACCCCCCGCTGGGCGGATCGTGGTAGGTTCACCCCTCCACTTT

d_gene: NA
abundance: few
v_gene: TRBV4-3
j_gene: TRBJ1-1
CDR3aa: CASSPLRTGLNTEAFF
CDR3nt: TGCGCCAGCAGCCCTCTCAGAACGGGGTTGAACACTGAAGCTTTCTTT

d_gene: TRBD1
abundance: NA
v_gene: TRBV7-8
j_gene: TRBJ2-1
CDR3aa: CASSFFGQGSYNEQFF
CDR3nt: TGTGCCAGCAGCTTCTTCGGACAGGGGAGCTACAATGAGCAGTTCTTC

d_gene: NA
abundance: many
v_gene: TRBV6-5
j_gene: TRBJ1-2
CDR3aa: CASSYDQKSTYGYTF
CDR3nt: TGTGCCAGCAGTTACGATCAAAAGTCAACCTATGGCTACACCTTC

d_gene: TRBD2
abundance: few
v_gene: TRBV7-8
j_gene: TRBJ2-5
CDR3aa: CASSEIALTGGQETQYF
CDR3nt: TGTGCCAGCAGCGAAATAGCCCTCACGGGGGGCCAAGAGACCCAGTACTTC

d_gene: NA
abundance: few
v_gene: TRBV18
j_gene: TRBJ1-5
CDR3aa: CASSGDANQPQHF
CDR3nt: TGTGCCAGCTCCGGGGACGCGAATCAGCCCCAGCATTTT

d_gene: TRBD1
abundance: few
v_gene: TRBV7-2
j_gene: TRBJ1-2
CDR3aa: CASSHDRGRQKGYTF
CDR3nt: TGTGCCAGCAGCCATGACAGGGGGCGACAAAAGGGCTACACCTTC

d_gene: TRBD1
abundance: few
v_gene: TRBV3-1
j_gene: TRBJ1-6
CDR3aa: CASSPWDRLNSPLHF
CDR3nt: TGTGCCAGCAGCCCCTGGGACAGACTTAATTCACCCCTCCACTTT

d_gene: NA
abundance: NA
v_gene: TRBV7-9
j_gene: TRBJ1-5
CDR3aa: CASSLGGGVNQPQHF
CDR3nt: TGTGCCAGCAGCTTAGGAGGGGGAGTTAATCAGCCCCAGCATTTT

d_gene: NA
abundance: few
v_gene: TRBV3-1
j_gene: TRBJ2-5
CDR3aa: CASSPVGQETQYF
CDR3nt: TGTGCCAGCAGCCCAGTCGGCCAAGAGACCCAGTACTTC

d_gene: NA
abundance: NA
v_gene: TRBV7-9
j_gene: TRBJ1-2
CDR3aa: CASSLSLLGGGDYGYTF
CDR3nt: TGTGCCAGCAGCTTAAGCCTCTTGGGGGGAGGAGACTATGGCTACACCTTC

d_gene: TRBD1
abundance: few
v_gene: TRBV20-1
j_gene: TRBJ1-5
CDR3aa: CSASYLQGGDQPQHF
CDR3nt: TGCAGTGCTAGCTACCTGCAAGGGGGCGATCAGCCCCAGCATTTT

d_gene: NA
abundance: many
v_gene: TRBV9
j_gene: TRBJ1-3
CDR3aa: CASSVLLRSGNTIYF
CDR3nt: TGTGCCAGCAGCGTATTGCTGCGCTCTGGAAACACCATATATTTT

d_gene: NA
abundance: NA
v_gene: TRBV7-9
j_gene: TRBJ2-5
CDR3aa: CASSLGRGGHDVSETQYF
CDR3nt: TGTGCCAGCAGCCTGGGGAGGGGGGGCCACGACGTGTCAGAGACCCAGTACTTC

d_gene: NA
abundance: few
v_gene: TRBV6-2/TRBV6-3
j_gene: TRBJ1-1
CDR3aa: CASSYFAEAFF
CDR3nt: TGTGCCAGCAGTTACTTCGCTGAAGCTTTCTTT

d_gene: NA
abundance: NA
v_gene: TRBV27
j_gene: TRBJ2-6
CDR3aa: CASSSRNRSSGANVLTF
CDR3nt: TGTGCCAGCAGTTCACGCAACCGTAGCTCTGGGGCCAACGTCCTGACTTTC

d_gene: TRBD1
abundance: NA
v_gene: TRBV20-1
j_gene: TRBJ1-6
CDR3aa: CSAAYGQGVAPLHF
CDR3nt: TGCAGTGCTGCCTACGGACAGGGAGTCGCACCCCTCCACTTT

d_gene: NA
abundance: few
v_gene: TRBV27
j_gene: TRBJ1-4
CDR3aa: CASSSSRTNEKLFF
CDR3nt: TGTGCCAGCAGTTCTTCCAGAACTAATGAAAAACTGTTTTTT

d_gene: NA
abundance: many
v_gene: TRBV14
j_gene: TRBJ2-7
CDR3aa: CASSQWTGSEQYF
CDR3nt: TGTGCCAGCAGCCAATGGACTGGATCGGAACAGTACTTC

d_gene: NA
abundance: few
v_gene: TRBV20-1
j_gene: TRBJ2-1
CDR3aa: CSAGDTQSYNEQFF
CDR3nt: TGCAGTGCTGGGGACACGCAATCCTACAATGAGCAGTTCTTC

d_gene: NA
abundance: few
v_gene: TRBV27
j_gene: TRBJ2-7
CDR3aa: CASSLSSQYEQYF
CDR3nt: TGTGCCAGCAGTTTGAGCAGTCAATACGAGCAGTACTTC

d_gene: TRBD2
abundance: NA
v_gene: TRBV6-6
j_gene: TRBJ2-7
CDR3aa: CASSYSFQRGYEQYF
CDR3nt: TGTGCCAGCAGTTACTCGTTCCAGCGGGGGTACGAGCAGTACTTC

d_gene: NA
abundance: many
v_gene: TRBV28
j_gene: TRBJ1-5
CDR3aa: CASSSLTNSNQPQHF
CDR3nt: TGTGCCAGCAGTTCCTTGACTAATAGCAATCAGCCCCAGCATTTT

d_gene: NA
abundance: many
v_gene: TRBV20-1
j_gene: TRBJ2-7
CDR3aa: CSAGQLTYEQYF
CDR3nt: TGCAGTGCTGGACAGTTGACCTACGAGCAGTACTTC

d_gene: TRBD1
abundance: few
v_gene: TRBV2
j_gene: TRBJ2-7
CDR3aa: CASRLPGQGSYEQYF
CDR3nt: TGTGCCAGCAGGCTACCGGGACAGGGATCCTACGAGCAGTACTTC

d_gene: NA
abundance: NA
v_gene: TRBV15
j_gene: TRBJ1-4
CDR3aa: CATSTRIGSIVANEKLFF
CDR3nt: TGTGCCACCAGCACAAGGATTGGCAGCATAGTAGCTAATGAAAAACTGTTTTTT

d_gene: TRBD2
abundance: NA
v_gene: TRBV7-7
j_gene: TRBJ2-2
CDR3aa: CASSPRGDTGELFF
CDR3nt: TGTGCTAGCAGCCCCCGGGGGGACACCGGGGAGCTGTTTTTT

d_gene: NA
abundance: NA
v_gene: TRBV10-3
j_gene: TRBJ2-5
CDR3aa: CAISPGLRQGPETQNF
CDR3nt: TGTGCCATCTCCCCTGGATTGCGGCAGGGGCCGGAGACCCAGAACTTC

d_gene: NA
abundance: NA
v_gene: TRBV3-1
j_gene: TRBJ2-7
CDR3aa: CASSKGYEQYF
CDR3nt: TGTGCCAGCAGCAAGGGATACGAGCAGTACTTC

d_gene: NA
abundance: many
v_gene: TRBV5-1
j_gene: TRBJ1-1
CDR3aa: CASSLNGEVNTEAFF
CDR3nt: TGCGCCAGCAGCTTAAATGGGGAGGTGAACACTGAAGCTTTCTTT

d_gene: TRBD1
abundance: many
v_gene: TRBV7-9
j_gene: TRBJ1-4
CDR3aa: CASSFFQGASEKLFF
CDR3nt: TGTGCCAGCAGCTTTTTCCAGGGGGCCAGTGAAAAACTGTTTTTT

d_gene: NA
abundance: many
v_gene: TRBV29-1
j_gene: TRBJ1-2
CDR3aa: CSVHDRTVYGYTF
CDR3nt: TGCAGCGTCCATGACAGAACTGTCTATGGCTACACCTTC

d_gene: TRBD2
abundance: few
v_gene: TRBV2
j_gene: TRBJ2-7
CDR3aa: CASSGFGGYNEQYF
CDR3nt: TGTGCCAGCAGTGGGTTCGGGGGGTATAACGAGCAGTACTTC

d_gene: TRBD1
abundance: NA
v_gene: TRBV6-2/TRBV6-3
j_gene: TRBJ2-7
CDR3aa: CASSYSETGAYEQYF
CDR3nt: TGTGCCAGCAGTTACTCCGAGACAGGGGCCTACGAGCAGTACTTC

d_gene: NA
abundance: few
v_gene: TRBV20-1
j_gene: TRBJ1-5
CDR3aa: CSARLQEGQPQHF
CDR3nt: TGCAGTGCTAGATTGCAGGAGGGTCAGCCCCAGCATTTT

d_gene: NA
abundance: few
v_gene: TRBV7-8
j_gene: TRBJ2-3
CDR3aa: CASSRDSSSTDTQYF
CDR3nt: TGTGCCAGCAGCCGAGACTCGTCTAGCACAGATACGCAGTATTTT

d_gene: NA
abundance: NA
v_gene: TRBV12-5
j_gene: TRBJ1-5
CDR3aa: CASGLVGGGPGNQPQHF
CDR3nt: TGTGCTAGTGGTTTGGTCGGTGGGGGGCCGGGCAATCAGCCCCAGCATTTT

d_gene: NA
abundance: few
v_gene: TRBV12-3/TRBV12-4
j_gene: TRBJ2-5
CDR3aa: CASSTHMETQYF
CDR3nt: TGTGCCAGCAGTACTCACATGGAGACCCAGTACTTC

d_gene: TRBD1
abundance: many
v_gene: TRBV12-3/TRBV12-4
j_gene: TRBJ1-1
CDR3aa: CARSRGTGGNTEAFF
CDR3nt: TGTGCCCGAAGCAGGGGGACAGGGGGGAACACTGAAGCTTTCTTT

d_gene: TRBD1
abundance: many
v_gene: TRBV20-1
j_gene: TRBJ2-7
CDR3aa: CSARDPGQRSSYEQYF
CDR3nt: TGCAGTGCTAGAGACCCGGGACAGAGGAGCTCCTACGAGCAGTACTTC

d_gene: NA
abundance: NA
v_gene: TRBV12-3/TRBV12-4
j_gene: TRBJ2-7
CDR3aa: CASSLRPPTREQYF
CDR3nt: TGTGCCAGCAGTTTACGGCCCCCGACCCGCGAGCAGTACTTC

d_gene: TRBD2
abundance: many
v_gene: TRBV5-4
j_gene: TRBJ2-3
CDR3aa: CASSPWGGRPDTQYF
CDR3nt: TGTGCCAGCAGCCCCTGGGGGGGTCGCCCAGATACGCAGTATTTT

d_gene: NA
abundance: NA
v_gene: TRBV12-3/TRBV12-4
j_gene: TRBJ2-2
CDR3aa: CASSDELRAGELFF
CDR3nt: TGTGCCAGCAGTGACGAATTGCGTGCCGGGGAGCTGTTTTTT

d_gene: TRBD1
abundance: many
v_gene: TRBV5-1
j_gene: TRBJ2-7
CDR3aa: CASSLDRGYEQYF
CDR3nt: TGCGCCAGCAGCTTGGACAGGGGGTACGAGCAGTACTTC

d_gene: NA
abundance: NA
v_gene: TRBV6-5
j_gene: TRBJ2-2
CDR3aa: CASSYGPRRITGELFF
CDR3nt: TGTGCCAGCAGTTACGGGCCGCGGAGGATCACCGGGGAGCTGTTTTTT

d_gene: NA
abundance: NA
v_gene: TRBV16
j_gene: TRBJ1-4
CDR3aa: CASSQEGGDEKLFF
CDR3nt: TGTGCCAGCAGCCAAGAGGGCGGAGATGAAAAACTGTTTTTT

d_gene: NA
abundance: few
v_gene: TRBV5-6
j_gene: TRBJ2-1
CDR3aa: CASSLPQGGEQFF
CDR3nt: TGTGCCAGCAGCTTGCCACAGGGCGGCGAGCAGTTCTTC

d_gene: NA
abundance: NA
v_gene: TRBV6-6
j_gene: TRBJ2-7
CDR3aa: CASSYPKGDQDEQYF
CDR3nt: TGTGCCAGCAGTTACCCTAAGGGGGACCAAGACGAGCAGTACTTC

d_gene: TRBD1
abundance: few
v_gene: TRBV5-1
j_gene: TRBJ1-2
CDR3aa: CASSIRTGADYGYTF
CDR3nt: TGCGCCAGCAGCATAAGGACAGGGGCGGACTATGGCTACACCTTC

d_gene: TRBD1
abundance: many
v_gene: TRBV2
j_gene: TRBJ1-2
CDR3aa: CASSATGGVGGYTF
CDR3nt: TGTGCCAGCAGTGCCACAGGGGGCGTAGGTGGCTACACCTTC

d_gene: TRBD1
abundance: many
v_gene: TRBV18
j_gene: TRBJ2-7
CDR3aa: CASSPRGQSSYEQYF
CDR3nt: TGTGCCAGCTCACCGAGGGGACAGAGCTCCTACGAGCAGTACTTC

d_gene: NA
abundance: many
v_gene: TRBV15
j_gene: TRBJ2-2
CDR3aa: CATSSSRRTGELFF
CDR3nt: TGTGCCACCAGCAGTTCTAGACGCACCGGGGAGCTGTTTTTT

d_gene: TRBD1
abundance: NA
v_gene: TRBV7-8
j_gene: TRBJ2-2
CDR3aa: CASSPGQGLNTGELFF
CDR3nt: TGTGCCAGCAGCCCTGGACAGGGATTAAACACCGGGGAGCTGTTTTTT

d_gene: NA
abundance: many
v_gene: TRBV7-3
j_gene: TRBJ2-2
CDR3aa: CASSLSLTGELFF
CDR3nt: TGTGCCAGCAGCTTAAGTCTGACCGGGGAGCTGTTTTTT